One sample yielded the 12 T cell receptor beta chains listed below, sequenced in a study of blood T cell repertoires in COVID-19. Clones were sequenced by immunoSEQ multiplex PCR, and TCRdb holds only the in-frame ones, with some missing. The sample has roughly 200,000 clones, roughly 80% seen once; the top ten hold roughly 6.7%. The material sequenced was peripheral blood. These receptors all stem from a man aged 55-75 years with acute or convalescent COVID-19.

Written as DNA, the CDR3 is TGCAGTGCTAGTACAGGGGTTGCTTCACCCCTCCACTTT. Translation: CSASTGVASPLHF. The chain recombines TRBV20-1 with TRBJ1-6; 7 bases align to TRBD1. The CDR3 has 13 amino acids. CDR1 is DFQATT and CDR2 is SNEGSKA in the germline V gene (reference sequence). Trimming removed 3 bases from V and 9 bases from J; junction bases left unmatched: 5.

This chain joins TRBV27 and TRBJ2-7; TRBD1 agrees at 7 bases. The CDR3 contains 19 residues. J gave up 4 bases and V 0 bases, and 18 bases lay outside the gene matches. The germline CDR1 and CDR2 sequences are MNHEY and SMNVEV (reference sequence). CDR3 residues: CASSLSGVKGDRRTYEQYF. CDR3 coding DNA: TGTGCCAGCAGTTTATCGGGGGTGAAGGGGGACAGACGAACATACGAGCAGTACTTC.

The V and J genes are TRBV7-9 and TRBJ2-5, with TRBD2 identical over 7 bases. Germline values: CDR1 SEHNR, CDR2 FQNEAQ (reference sequence). The CDR3 spans 15 residues. V shed 2 bases and J 2 bases; nucleotides not matched to a gene: 5. The CDR3 DNA follows: TGTGCCAGCAGCTTATCCAGCGGGGCTCAAGAGACCCAGTACTTC. Amino acid sequence: CASSLSSGAQETQYF.

The chain joins TRBV18 to TRBJ2-7; TRBD2 aligns across 8 bases. V was clipped by 0 bases and J by 5 bases; unmatched bases: 6. In germline, CDR1 is KGHSH, CDR2 LQKENI. The CDR3 loop spans 15 amino acids. CDR3 DNA sequence: TGTGCCAGCTCACCACCGGGACTAGGGGTCCACGAGCAGTACTTC. As protein: CASSPPGLGVHEQYF.

The chain joins TRBV4-2 to TRBJ1-1; weak D call: TRBD1 (5 bases). V was trimmed by 1 base and J by 1 base, leaving 13 bases between them. This CDR3 comprises 16 residues. Germline CDR1 reads LGHNA; CDR2 reads YNFKEQ. CDR3 nucleotide sequence: TGTGCCAGCAGCCAAGTTGGTTTCAGGGAGAACACTGAAGCTTTCTTT. Translating gives CASSQVGFRENTEAFF.

The chain uses TRBV11-2 and TRBJ1-1; no firm D call. The germline gives CDR1 SGHAT, CDR2 FQNNGV. The CDR3 sequence is 14 residues long. Trimming shortened V by 0 bases and J by 3 bases, and 8 bases separated the two germline ends. This chain's CDR3 is CASSLDTAYTEAFF. CDR3 coding DNA: TGTGCCAGCAGCTTAGATACAGCTTACACTGAAGCTTTCTTT.

This clone turned up a few times. The genes are TRBV5-6 and TRBJ2-7; a weak D match, TRBD2 (6 bases). CDR1 and CDR2 from the germline V gene are SGHDT and YYEEEE. The CDR3 loop spans 16 amino acids. Trimming removed 2 bases from V and 7 bases from J, with 22 bases in between. The CDR3 loop reads CASSFRFSGAGREQYF. CDR3 DNA: TGTGCCAGCAGCTTTAGGTTTAGCGGCGCTGGAAGGGAGCAGTACTTC.

V gene TRBV5-1 combines with J gene TRBJ2-3; D possibly corresponds to TRBD1 (5 bases). Deletions cut 0 bases from V and 1 base from J, with 15 bases between. Germline lookup yields CDR1 SGHRS and CDR2 YFSETQ. The CDR3 is 17 amino acids. The CDR3 sequence: CASSLDLRLGGTDTQYF. The CDR3 nucleotides read TGCGCCAGCAGCTTGGACCTAAGGCTAGGGGGCACAGATACGCAGTATTTT.

The rearrangement joins TRBV24-1 to TRBJ2-3, with 9 bases matching TRBD2. The germline gives CDR1 KGHDR, CDR2 SFDVKD. The V segment lost 2 bases and the J segment 5 bases; nucleotides outside the gene matches: 7. The CDR3 consists of 16 residues. The CDR3 region is CATSDSISGSRDTQYF. The DNA for the CDR3 is TGTGCCACCAGTGATTCCATTAGCGGGAGTAGAGATACGCAGTATTTT.

The genes are TRBV6-2 or TRBV6-3 and TRBJ2-7; unclear D gene. Germline CDR1 and CDR2: MNHEY and SVGEGT. The CDR3 has 18 residues. The ends were cut back, 3 bases at V and 0 bases at J, with 21 bases in the middle. As DNA, the CDR3 is TGTGCCAGCAGTTATTCGGGTGCTGATACGTTGAGCTCCTACGAGCAGTACTTC. Translating it yields CASSYSGADTLSSYEQYF.

This sequence joins TRBV30 and TRBJ1-3; D not resolved. The germline V gene has CDR1 GTSNPN and CDR2 SVGIG (reference sequence). Deletions cut 5 bases from V and 3 bases from J, with 8 bases between. The CDR3 has 12 residues. Here the CDR3 DNA reads TGTGCCTGGGCCACTCTTGGAAACACCATATATTTT. The encoded protein is CAWATLGNTIYF.

The chain joins TRBV4-3 to TRBJ1-6; the D gene is possibly TRBD1 (6 bases). The V end lost 2 bases, the J end lost 14 bases, and 22 bases lay between the germline ends. Germline-derived CDR1 and CDR2 are LGHNA and YSLEER. The length of the CDR3 is 16 residues. The CDR3 coding sequence is TGCGCCAGCAGCCAACTAAGCATACTACAGGGAGTATCCCTCCACTTT. Its translation is CASSQLSILQGVSLHF.